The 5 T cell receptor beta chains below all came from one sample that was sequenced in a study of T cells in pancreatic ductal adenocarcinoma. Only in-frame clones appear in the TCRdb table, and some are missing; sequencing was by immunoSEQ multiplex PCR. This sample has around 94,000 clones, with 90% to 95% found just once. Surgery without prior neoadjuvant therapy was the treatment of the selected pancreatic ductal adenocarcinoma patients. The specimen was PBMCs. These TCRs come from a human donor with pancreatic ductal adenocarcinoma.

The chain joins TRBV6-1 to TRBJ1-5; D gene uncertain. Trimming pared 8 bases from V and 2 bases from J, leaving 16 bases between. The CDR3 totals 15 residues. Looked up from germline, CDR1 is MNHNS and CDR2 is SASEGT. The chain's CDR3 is CASLLDSSRNQPQHF. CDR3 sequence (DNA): TGTGCCAGCCTACTGGACTCATCTCGCAATCAGCCCCAGCATTTT.

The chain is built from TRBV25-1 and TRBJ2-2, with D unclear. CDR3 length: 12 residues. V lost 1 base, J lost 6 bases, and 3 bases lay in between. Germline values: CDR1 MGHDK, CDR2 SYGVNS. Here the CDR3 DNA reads TGTGCCAGCAGTGAATTAGCCGGGGAGCTGTTTTTT. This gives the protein CASSELAGELFF.

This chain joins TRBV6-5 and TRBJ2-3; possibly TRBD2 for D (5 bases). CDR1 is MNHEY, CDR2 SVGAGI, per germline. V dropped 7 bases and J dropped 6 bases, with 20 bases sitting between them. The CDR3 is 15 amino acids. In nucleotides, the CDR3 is TGTGCCAGCACCACACGGGAACGGGGAACGGATACGCAGTATTTT. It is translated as CASTTRERGTDTQYF.

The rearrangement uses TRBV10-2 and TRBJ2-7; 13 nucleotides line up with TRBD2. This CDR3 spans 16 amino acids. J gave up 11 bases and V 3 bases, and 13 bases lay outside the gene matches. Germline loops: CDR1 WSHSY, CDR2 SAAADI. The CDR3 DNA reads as TGCGCCAGCAGTGACCTTAGACTAGCGGGAGGCCAGGGGGAGTACTTC. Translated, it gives CASSDLRLAGGQGEYF.

The CDR3 nucleotides are TGTGCCAGCAGCGAGGGGGTAGCGGGAGTAGGGGCCGGGGAGCTGTTTTTT. This encodes CASSEGVAGVGAGELFF. The V call is TRBV9, the J call TRBJ2-2; 9 nucleotides agree with TRBD2. This CDR3 comprises 17 residues. CDR1 is SGDLS, CDR2 YYNGEE, per germline. V dropped 3 bases and J dropped 6; count of bases not matched to a gene: 12.